This T cell receptor beta chain was identified in a study of blood T cells in healthy people across ages. Broader study findings: In older individuals, TCR beta diversity per million T cells was lower, falling roughly linearly with age.

CDR1 and CDR2 (germline): LGHNA, YSLEER. The CDR3 extends over 17 amino acids. Isolation per sample recovered at least 7 million PBMCs. A second PCR, run for about 6 to 12 cycles, used a sample-barcoded 5' primer plus a J-beta primer mix. A tag from a template-switch adaptor with 12 random nucleotides marked each cDNA molecule. MiXCR was run by TCRdb on the 5' RACE reads, yielding one entry per CDR3 protein. The sample yields 1,800,000 or so distinct CDR3 sequences, about two fifths seen once. The sample holds a few counts of this clonotype. What it recognizes is unknown. The rearrangement joins TRBV4-3 to TRBJ2-5; perhaps TRBD2 as D (5 bases). The J call may be faulty, since TRBJ2-7 better matches the DNA end. This TCR derives from a human donor in good health. The sequenced sample consisted of blood. This CDR3 is CASSQDILPGVKYEQYF. In DNA, the CDR3 is TGCGCCAGCAGCCAAGATATATTGCCCGGGGTCAAGTACGAGCAGTACTTC.